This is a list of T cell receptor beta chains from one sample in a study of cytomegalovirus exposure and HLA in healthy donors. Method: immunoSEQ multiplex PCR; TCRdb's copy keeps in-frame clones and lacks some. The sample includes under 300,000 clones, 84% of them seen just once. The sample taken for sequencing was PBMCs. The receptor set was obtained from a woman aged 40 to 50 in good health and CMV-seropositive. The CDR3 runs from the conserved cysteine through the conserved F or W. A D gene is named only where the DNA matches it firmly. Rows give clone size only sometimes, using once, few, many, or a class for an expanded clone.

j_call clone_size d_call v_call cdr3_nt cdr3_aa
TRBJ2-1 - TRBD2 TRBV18 TGTGCCAGCTCACCCTCCGGGACTAGCGGGAAGAATGAGCAGTTCTTC CASSPSGTSGKNEQFF
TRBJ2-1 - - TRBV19 TGTGCCAGTAGTGTGTCGGGAGATCTTTATGAGCAGTTCTTC CASSVSGDLYEQFF
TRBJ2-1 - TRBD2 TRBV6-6 TGTGCCAGCAGTGTAGCGGGATGGTCCTACAATGAGCAGTTCTTC CASSVAGWSYNEQFF
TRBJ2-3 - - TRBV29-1 TGCAGCGTTGAGCGGAGCACAGATACGCAGTATTTT CSVERSTDTQYF
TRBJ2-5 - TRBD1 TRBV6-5 TGTGCCAGCAGTTACTCGGGGACAGGGGTCGGGGAGACCCAGTACTTC CASSYSGTGVGETQYF
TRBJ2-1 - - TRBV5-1 TGCGCCAGCAGCTTGGCCCCCCGGGACAATGAGCAGTTCTTC CASSLAPRDNEQFF
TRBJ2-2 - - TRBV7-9 TGTGCCAGCAGCTCGACAGGACGGCCCGGGGAGCTGTTTTTT CASSSTGRPGELFF
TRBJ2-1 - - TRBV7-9 TGTGCCAGCAGCTCGATGGGAGTGTCCTACAATGAGCAGTTCTTC CASSSMGVSYNEQFF
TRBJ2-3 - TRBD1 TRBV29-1 TGCAGCACCGGACAGGGATCGCAGTATTTT CSTGQGSQYF
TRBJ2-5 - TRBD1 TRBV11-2 TGTGCCAGCAGCTTTTCCCCATTGGACAGGGGTCAAGAGACCCAGTACTTC CASSFSPLDRGQETQYF
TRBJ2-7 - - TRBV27 TGTGCCAGCAGTTTTGACGTAGCCTACGAGCAGTACTTC CASSFDVAYEQYF
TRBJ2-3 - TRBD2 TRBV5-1 TGCGCCAGCAGCTTAATTCTAGCGGGGGCCGGAGATACGCAGTATTTT CASSLILAGAGDTQYF
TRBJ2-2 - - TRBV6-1 TGTGCCAGAGGGCGGGGCGGGGACACCGGGGAGCTGTTTTTT CARGRGGDTGELFF
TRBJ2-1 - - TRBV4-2 TGTGCCAGCAGCCAAGAACTAGGAGGGATCAATGAGCAGTTCTTC CASSQELGGINEQFF
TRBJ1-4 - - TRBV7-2 TGTGCCAGCAGCCCCCCGGGGTGGAGTGAACTGTTTTTT CASSPPGWSELFF
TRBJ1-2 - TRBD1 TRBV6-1 TGTGCCAGCAGAGGACAGGGCAGCGATGGCTACACCTTC CASRGQGSDGYTF
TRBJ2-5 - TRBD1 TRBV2 TGTGCCACGAGGGACAGGACTCATCAAGAGACCCAGTACTTC CATRDRTHQETQYF
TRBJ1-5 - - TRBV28 TGTGCCAGCAGTTTATCCTATGTCCAGCCCCAGCATTTT CASSLSYVQPQHF
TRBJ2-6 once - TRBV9 TGTGCCAGCAGCCTGGGATTAGGGGTTGGGGCCAACGGCCTGACTTTC CASSLGLGVGANGLTF
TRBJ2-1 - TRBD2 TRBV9 TGTGCCAGCAGCCCGAGGTCCCTAGCGGGGTCCTACAATGAGCAGTTCTTC CASSPRSLAGSYNEQFF
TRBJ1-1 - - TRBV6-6 TGTGCCAGCAGTAGTCGACAACTTGAAGCTTTCTTT CASSSRQLEAFF
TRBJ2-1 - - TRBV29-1 TGCAGCGTTGAAGATGGGACTGTCAACAATGAGCAGTTCTTC CSVEDGTVNNEQFF
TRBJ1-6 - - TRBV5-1 TGCGCCAGCAGCCCCGGGGACTATAATTCACCCCTCCACTTT CASSPGDYNSPLHF
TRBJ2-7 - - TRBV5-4 TGTGCCAGCAAACGGGAGATTAATATGGACGAGCAGTACTTC CASKREINMDEQYF
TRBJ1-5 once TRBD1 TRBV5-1 TGCGCCAGCAGCTTGTCGACAGGGCCCCATCAGCCCCAGCATTTT CASSLSTGPHQPQHF
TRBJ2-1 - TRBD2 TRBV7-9 TGTGCCAGCACCGGGACTAGCGGGACTCCCAATGAGCAGTTCTTC CASTGTSGTPNEQFF
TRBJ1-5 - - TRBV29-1 TGCAGCGTTGCCGACAGTAGCAATCAGCCCCAGCATTTT CSVADSSNQPQHF
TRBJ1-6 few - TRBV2 TGTGCCAGCAGTCGGGAGCCGGGTGCTAATTCACCCCTCCACTTT CASSREPGANSPLHF
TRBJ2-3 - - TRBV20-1 TGCAGTTCACCTCGGGGAGATACGCAGTATTTT CSSPRGDTQYF
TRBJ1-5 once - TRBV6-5 TGTGCCAGCAGTTACTCGTCGCAGGGCCAGCCCCAGCATTTT CASSYSSQGQPQHF
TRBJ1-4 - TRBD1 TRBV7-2 TGTGCCAGCAGCCCCGCCGGGACAGGGGGTGAAAAACTGTTTTTT CASSPAGTGGEKLFF
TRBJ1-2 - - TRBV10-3 TGTGCCATCAGTGGGGCGATCTATGGCTACACCTTC CAISGAIYGYTF
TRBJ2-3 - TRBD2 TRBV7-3 TGTGCCAGCAGCCTAAGGGGGGCTAGCGGGAGGGCCACAGATACGCAGTATTTT CASSLRGASGRATDTQYF
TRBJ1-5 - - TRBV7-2 TGTGCCAGCAGCCCAGGCGGAGGCCTCAATCAGCCCCAGCATTTT CASSPGGGLNQPQHF
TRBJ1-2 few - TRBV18 TGTGCCAGCTCACCATTTGCAGGGGACTATGGCTACACCTTC CASSPFAGDYGYTF
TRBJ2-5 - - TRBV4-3 TGCGCCAGCAGCCAAGATATGCGGGAGACCCAGTACTTC CASSQDMRETQYF
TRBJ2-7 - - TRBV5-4 TGTGCCAGCAGCCCGGGACTCCCTCCCTCTAGCTCCTACGAGCAGTACTTC CASSPGLPPSSSYEQYF
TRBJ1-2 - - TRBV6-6 TGTGCCAGCTACACAGGGAATAACTATGGCTACACCTTC CASYTGNNYGYTF
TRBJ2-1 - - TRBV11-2 TGTGCCAGCAGCTTAGCGCGCGTAACGGGAGTGAATGAGCAGTTCTTC CASSLARVTGVNEQFF
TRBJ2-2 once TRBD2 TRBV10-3 TGTGCCATCAGTGAGCAGACTAGCGACGGGGAGCTGTTTTTT CAISEQTSDGELFF
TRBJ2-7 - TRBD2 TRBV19 TGTGCCAGTAGTATCGGGAGGGAGGGCTCCTACGAGCAGTACTTC CASSIGREGSYEQYF
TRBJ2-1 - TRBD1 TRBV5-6 TGTGCCAGCTCCCAGGGGGCGATCGACAATGAGCAGTTCTTC CASSQGAIDNEQFF
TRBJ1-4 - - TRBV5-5 TGTGCCAGCAGCGAAGGACTATGGGAGGAAAAACTGTTTTTT CASSEGLWEEKLFF